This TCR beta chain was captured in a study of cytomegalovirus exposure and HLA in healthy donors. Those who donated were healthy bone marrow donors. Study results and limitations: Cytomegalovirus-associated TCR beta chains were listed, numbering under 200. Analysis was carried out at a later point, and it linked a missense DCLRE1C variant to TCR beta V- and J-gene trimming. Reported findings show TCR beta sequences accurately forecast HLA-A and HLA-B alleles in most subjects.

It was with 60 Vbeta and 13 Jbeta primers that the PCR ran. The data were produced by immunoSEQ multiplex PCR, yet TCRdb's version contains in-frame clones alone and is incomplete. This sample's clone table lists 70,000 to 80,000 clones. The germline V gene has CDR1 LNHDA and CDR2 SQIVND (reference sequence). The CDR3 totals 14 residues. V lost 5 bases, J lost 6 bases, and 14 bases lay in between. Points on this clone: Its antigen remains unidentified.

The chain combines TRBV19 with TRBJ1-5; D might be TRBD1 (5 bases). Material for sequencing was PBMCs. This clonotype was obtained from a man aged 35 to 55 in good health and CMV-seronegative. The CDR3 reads CASSDSGRRQPQHF. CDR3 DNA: TGTGCCAGTAGTGATTCAGGGAGGCGTCAGCCCCAGCATTTT.